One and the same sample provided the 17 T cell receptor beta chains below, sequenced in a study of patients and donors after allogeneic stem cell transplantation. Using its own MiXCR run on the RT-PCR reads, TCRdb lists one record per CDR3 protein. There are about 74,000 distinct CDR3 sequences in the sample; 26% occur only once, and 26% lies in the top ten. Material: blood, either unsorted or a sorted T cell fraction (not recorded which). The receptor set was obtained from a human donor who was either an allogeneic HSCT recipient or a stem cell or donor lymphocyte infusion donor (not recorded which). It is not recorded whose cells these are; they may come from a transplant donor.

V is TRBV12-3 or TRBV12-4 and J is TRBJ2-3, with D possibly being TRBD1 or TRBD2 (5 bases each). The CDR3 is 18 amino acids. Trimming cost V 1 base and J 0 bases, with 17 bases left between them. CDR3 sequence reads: CASSLDEGPRASTDTQYF. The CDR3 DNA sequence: TGTGCCAGCAGTTTAGATGAGGGGCCCCGAGCTAGCACAGATACGCAGTATTTT.

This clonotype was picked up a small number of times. The CDR3 sequence: CAWSDTGTHNSPLHF. The CDR3 coding sequence is TGTGCCTGGAGCGACACAGGGACCCATAATTCACCCCTCCACTTT. The chain has TRBV30 and TRBJ1-6; perhaps TRBD1 as D (6 bases). With 3 bases removed from V and 5 bases from J, the gap between germline ends came to 14 bases. CDR1 is GTSNPN, CDR2 SVGIG, per germline (reference sequence). The CDR3 extends over 15 amino acids.

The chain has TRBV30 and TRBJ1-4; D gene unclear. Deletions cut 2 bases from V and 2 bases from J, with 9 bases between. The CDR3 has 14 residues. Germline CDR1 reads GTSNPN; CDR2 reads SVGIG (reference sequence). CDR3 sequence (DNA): TGTGCCTGGAGTCAGTGGCCGACTAATGAAAAACTGTTTTTT. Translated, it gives CAWSQWPTNEKLFF.

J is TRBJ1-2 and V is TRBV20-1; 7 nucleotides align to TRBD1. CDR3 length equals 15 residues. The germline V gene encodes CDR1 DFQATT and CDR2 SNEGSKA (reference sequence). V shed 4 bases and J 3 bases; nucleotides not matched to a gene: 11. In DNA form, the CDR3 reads TGCAGTGCTATTCGGACAGGCGCCCGTGACTATGGCTACACCTTC. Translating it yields CSAIRTGARDYGYTF.

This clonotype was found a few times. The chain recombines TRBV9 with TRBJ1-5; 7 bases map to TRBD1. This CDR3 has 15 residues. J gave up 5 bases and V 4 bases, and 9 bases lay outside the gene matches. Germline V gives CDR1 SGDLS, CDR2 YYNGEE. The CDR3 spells CASSPGDRRHQPQHF. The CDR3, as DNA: TGTGCCAGCAGCCCGGGGGACAGACGACATCAGCCCCAGCATTTT.

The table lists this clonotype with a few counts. CDR3 loop: CAWTGVTGELFF. The CDR3 nucleotides are TGTGCCTGGACAGGGGTCACCGGGGAGCTGTTTTTT. J is TRBJ2-2 and V is TRBV30, with a tentative D call TRBD1 (6 bases). The V gene lost 4 bases and the J gene lost 4 bases, with 7 bases spanning the gap. The length of the CDR3 is 12 residues. The V gene's germline CDR1 is GTSNPN and CDR2 SVGIG (reference sequence).

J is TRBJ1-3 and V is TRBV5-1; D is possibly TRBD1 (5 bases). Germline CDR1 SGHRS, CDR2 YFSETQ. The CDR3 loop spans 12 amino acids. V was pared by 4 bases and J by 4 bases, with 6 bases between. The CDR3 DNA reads TGCGCCAGCAGCACAGGAGGAAACACCATATATTTT. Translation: CASSTGGNTIYF.

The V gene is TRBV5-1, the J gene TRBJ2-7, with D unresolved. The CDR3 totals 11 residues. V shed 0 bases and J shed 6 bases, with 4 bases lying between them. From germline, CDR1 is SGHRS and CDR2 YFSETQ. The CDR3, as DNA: TGCGCCAGCAGCTTGGGTGGCGAGCAGTACTTC. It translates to CASSLGGEQYF. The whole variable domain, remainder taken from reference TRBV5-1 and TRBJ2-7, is KAGVTQTPRYLIKTRGQQVTLSCSPISGHRSVSWYQQTPGQGLQFLFEYFSETQRNKGNFPGRFSGRQFSNSRSEMNVSTLELGDSALYLCASSLGGEQYFGPGTRLTVT.

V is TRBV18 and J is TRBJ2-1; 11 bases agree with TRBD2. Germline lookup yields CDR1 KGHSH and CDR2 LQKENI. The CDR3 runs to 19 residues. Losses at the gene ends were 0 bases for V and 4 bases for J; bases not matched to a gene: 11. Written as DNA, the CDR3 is TGTGCCAGCTCACCACCGTTAGCGGGGGGGCCCTCCCTTTACAATGAGCAGTTCTTC. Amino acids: CASSPPLAGGPSLYNEQFF. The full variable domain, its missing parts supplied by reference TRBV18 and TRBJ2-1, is NAGVMQNPRHLVRRRGQEARLRCSPMKGHSHVYWYRQLPEEGLKFMVYLQKENIIDESGMPKERFSAEFPKEGPSILRIQQVVRGDSAAYFCASSPPLAGGPSLYNEQFFGPGTRLTVL.

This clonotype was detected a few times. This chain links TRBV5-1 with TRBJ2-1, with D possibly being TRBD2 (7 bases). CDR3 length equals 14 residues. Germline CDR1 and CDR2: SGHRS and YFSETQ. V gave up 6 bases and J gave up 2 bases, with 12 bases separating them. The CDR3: CASNQRDTYNEQFF. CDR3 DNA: TGCGCCAGCAACCAGCGGGACACCTACAATGAGCAGTTCTTC.

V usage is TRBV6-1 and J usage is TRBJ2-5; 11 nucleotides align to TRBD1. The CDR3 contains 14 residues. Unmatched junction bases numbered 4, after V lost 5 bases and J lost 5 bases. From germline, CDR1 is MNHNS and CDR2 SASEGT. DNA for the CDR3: TGTGCCAGCAGTTGGACAGGGGGCTGGGAGACCCAGTACTTC. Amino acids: CASSWTGGWETQYF.

CDR3 protein: CASSPGRGSADTQYF. CDR3 DNA: TGCGCCAGCAGCCCAGGGAGGGGCAGTGCAGATACGCAGTATTTT. The rearrangement uses TRBV5-1 and TRBJ2-3, with 7 bases identical to TRBD2. CDR1 and CDR2 from the germline V gene are SGHRS and YFSETQ. V was pared by 4 bases and J by 4 bases, with 9 bases of the junction left unmatched. The CDR3 loop spans 15 amino acids.

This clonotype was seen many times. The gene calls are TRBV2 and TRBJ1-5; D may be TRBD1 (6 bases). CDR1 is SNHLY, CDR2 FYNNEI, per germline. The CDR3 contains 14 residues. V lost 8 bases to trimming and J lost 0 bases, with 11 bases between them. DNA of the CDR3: TGTGCCAGCGCGGACAGCTATAGCAATCAGCCCCAGCATTTT. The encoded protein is CASADSYSNQPQHF.

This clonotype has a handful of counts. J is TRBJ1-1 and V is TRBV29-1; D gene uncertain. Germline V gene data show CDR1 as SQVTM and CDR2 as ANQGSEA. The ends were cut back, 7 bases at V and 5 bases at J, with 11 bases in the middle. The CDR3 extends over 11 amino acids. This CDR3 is CSDSSGTEAFF. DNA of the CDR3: TGCAGCGACTCCTCGGGGACTGAAGCTTTCTTT.

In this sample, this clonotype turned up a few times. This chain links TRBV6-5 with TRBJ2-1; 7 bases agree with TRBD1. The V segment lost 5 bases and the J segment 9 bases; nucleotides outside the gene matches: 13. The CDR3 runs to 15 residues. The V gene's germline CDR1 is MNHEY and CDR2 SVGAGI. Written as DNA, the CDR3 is TGTGCCAGCAGTCCTCCCGGGACAGCCACAACTGAGCAGTTCTTC. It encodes CASSPPGTATTEQFF.

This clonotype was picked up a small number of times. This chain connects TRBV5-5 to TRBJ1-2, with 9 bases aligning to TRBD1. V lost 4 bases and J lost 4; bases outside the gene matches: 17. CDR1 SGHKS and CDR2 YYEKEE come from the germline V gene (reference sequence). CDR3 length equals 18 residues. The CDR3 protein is CASSPKPETGGWGYGYTF. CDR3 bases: TGTGCCAGCAGCCCAAAGCCCGAAACAGGGGGCTGGGGCTATGGCTACACCTTC.

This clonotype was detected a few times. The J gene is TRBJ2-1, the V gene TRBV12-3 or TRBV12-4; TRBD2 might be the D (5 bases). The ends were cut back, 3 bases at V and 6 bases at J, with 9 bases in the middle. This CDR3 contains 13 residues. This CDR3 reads CASSLVRGNEQFF. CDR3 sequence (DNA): TGTGCCAGCAGTTTGGTCCGGGGCAATGAGCAGTTCTTC.